This TCR beta chain was captured by sequencing in a study of regulatory dendritic cells for organ transplantation. Sequencing used immunoSEQ multiplex PCR; TCRdb keeps in-frame clones, though not all of them. The sample holds over 8,500 clones, roughly 70% seen once. Sorted subsets were CFSE-labeled and cultured 4 to 6 days with allogeneic dendritic cells. CDR1 is MNHEY, CDR2 SMNVEV, per germline (reference sequence). The V segment lost 8 bases and the J segment 1 base; nucleotides outside the gene matches: 11. CDR3 length: 15 amino acids. For this clone: The antigen is unknown.

This chain uses TRBV27 with TRBJ2-7, with 7 bases aligning to TRBD1. The sequence was collected from a human donor in good health. The sequenced sample consisted of memory CD4+ T cells from blood cultured with regulatory dendritic cells. Subset described: CD45RO+ memory T cells. Here the CDR3 DNA reads TGTGCCAGCTCGAAGCACTCGGGACAGTCCTACGAGCAGTACTTC. Protein product: CASSKHSGQSYEQYF.